One T cell receptor (beta chain) is described in this entry. Method: immunoSEQ multiplex PCR; TCRdb's copy keeps in-frame clones and lacks some. The data contain fewer than 600,000 clones, approximately 90% of them singletons. This sample was included in a study of Ad26.COV2.S vaccination and SARS-CoV-2 variants. As for the study in general: A COV1001 Ad26.COV2.S trial-arm participant provided the sample. Ad26.COV2.S given intramuscularly, once or twice 56 days apart.

The treatment here: approximately 18 received Ad26.COV2.S at low or high dose, single or two shots; several received placebo; per-sample allocation not given. All samples were drawn on day 63, counting from the first vaccine or placebo injection. Expression of Wuhan-strain SARS-CoV-2 spike came from the Ad26 vector that formed the vaccine. In germline, CDR1 is SGHTA, CDR2 FQGNSA. Losses at the gene ends were 7 bases for V and 7 bases for J; bases not matched to a gene: 6. The CDR3 is 13 amino acids. This sequence joins TRBV7-2 and TRBJ1-1; 10 bases are a match to TRBD1. The receptor's source is a person aged 18-65 years who received the Ad26.COV2.S COVID-19 vaccine or a placebo. This specimen was peripheral blood, taken in a trial of Ad26.COV2.S vaccine versus placebo. The CDR3, as DNA: TGTGCCAGCAAGGACAGGGGGAGAAGTGAAGCTTTCTTT. Its protein is CASKDRGRSEAFF.